The 31 T cell receptor beta chains in this list originate from one sample, sequenced in a study of early T cells in non-severe SARS-CoV-2 infection. TCRdb reprocessed the 5' RACE reads via MiXCR and lists one record per CDR3 protein. The sample contains some 62,000 distinct CDR3 sequences, approximately 9% of which appear only once. Sequenced: whole blood. These receptors were obtained from an adult who was a healthcare worker with PCR-confirmed SARS-CoV-2 infection or an uninfected control (not recorded which).

The chain couples TRBV18 to TRBJ1-3; 9 bases are a match to TRBD1. With 6 bases clipped from V and 3 bases from J, the junction kept 3 bases outside the gene matches. This CDR3 is 14 amino acids long. From germline, CDR1 is KGHSH and CDR2 LQKENI. CDR3 nucleotide sequence: TGTGCCAGCTCGCCGGACAGGGGTGGAAACACCATATATTTT. Protein product: CASSPDRGGNTIYF.

This clonotype was seen a few times. This chain joins TRBV24-1 and TRBJ2-3; 8 positions match TRBD2. The trim removed 4 bases at V and 14 bases at J, leaving 10 bases unmatched. Looked up from germline, CDR1 is KGHDR and CDR2 is SFDVKD. The CDR3 spans 13 residues. CDR3: CATSDPGLAPPYF. CDR3 nucleotide sequence: TGTGCCACCAGTGACCCCGGACTAGCCCCGCCGTATTTT.

This clonotype appeared many times. The CDR3 sequence is CASSMGGSYEQYV. CDR3 DNA sequence: TGTGCCAGCAGCATGGGGGGCTCCTACGAGCAGTACGTC. The gene calls are TRBV6-1 and TRBJ2-7; TRBD2 might be the D (6 bases). Trimming removed 6 bases at V and 0 bases at J, with 9 bases between. The CDR3 consists of 13 residues. The germline CDR1 and CDR2 sequences are MNHNS and SASEGT.

The chain joins TRBV6-1 to TRBJ1-6, with unresolved D. The germline CDR1 and CDR2 sequences are MNHNS and SASEGT. The CDR3 contains 15 residues. The CDR3 region is CAGGKLFSLNSPLHF. CDR3 nucleotides: TGTGCAGGAGGGAAACTTTTCTCTCTTAATTCACCCCTCCACTTT.

CDR3 DNA sequence: TGTGCCAGCAGCTCCGAGTCCGGGGTCCGACAAGCTGAGCAGTTCTTC. Translation: CASSSESGVRQAEQFF. The chain is built from TRBV11-2 and TRBJ2-1; the D gene is possibly TRBD2 (5 bases). V lost 4 bases to trimming and J lost 9 bases, with 22 bases between them. CDR1 is SGHAT, CDR2 FQNNGV, per germline. CDR3 length equals 16 residues.

This chain joins TRBV7-7 and TRBJ2-6; tentatively, D is TRBD2 (6 bases). CDR3 length: 17 amino acids. The V gene's germline CDR1 is SSHAT and CDR2 FNYEAQ (reference sequence). The germline V and J ends were trimmed by 1 base and 0 bases, with 10 bases remaining between them. Here the CDR3 reads CASSLEAGNSGANVLTF. CDR3 bases: TGTGCCAGCAGCTTAGAGGCGGGGAACTCTGGGGCCAACGTCCTGACTTTC.

There are many counts of this clonotype. The chain carries TRBV4-2 and TRBJ1-5, with 10 bases matching TRBD1. V was clipped by 4 bases and J by 5 bases; unmatched bases: 5. The germline V gene encodes CDR1 LGHNA and CDR2 YNFKEQ. The CDR3 is 15 amino acids. In nucleotides, the CDR3 is TGTGCCAGCAGCCCGGGACAGGGGATTGATCAGCCCCAGCATTTT. Translating gives CASSPGQGIDQPQHF.

In this sample, this clonotype turned up many times. The chain links TRBV12-3 or TRBV12-4 to TRBJ2-5; D is perhaps TRBD2 (7 bases). The CDR3 spans 15 residues. V was shortened by 0 bases and J by 5 bases, with 13 bases between the two germline ends. The CDR3 is CASSLARGREETQYF. CDR3 sequence (DNA): TGTGCCAGCAGTTTAGCGCGGGGGCGCGAGGAGACCCAGTACTTC.

V usage is TRBV6-2 or TRBV6-3 and J usage is TRBJ2-7; D is possibly TRBD1 or TRBD2 (5 bases each). Germline lookup yields CDR1 MNHEY and CDR2 SVGEGT. This CDR3 is 14 amino acids long. Between the trimmed V and J ends, which lost 5 bases and 5 bases, there was a span of 16 bases. CDR3 sequence reads: CASSTGLWGNEQYV. The CDR3 DNA reads as TGTGCCAGCAGTACGGGTTTGTGGGGGAACGAGCAGTACGTC.

In this sample, this clonotype turned up a few times. The rearrangement uses TRBV18 and TRBJ2-5; the match to TRBD2 covers 11 bases. The CDR3 sequence is 16 residues long. From germline, CDR1 is KGHSH and CDR2 LQKENI. V gave up 5 bases and J gave up 2 bases; unmatched junction bases: 7. CDR3 protein: CASSTTGTSGQETQYF. The CDR3 nucleotides are TGTGCCAGCTCAACGACCGGGACTAGCGGACAAGAGACCCAGTACTTC.

The rearrangement uses TRBV7-2 and TRBJ1-2; 7 bases line up with TRBD1. The CDR3 totals 14 residues. V was pared by 6 bases and J by 5 bases, with 9 bases of the junction left unmatched. Germline V gene data show CDR1 as SGHTA and CDR2 as FQGNSA. The chain's CDR3 is CASSKPGTVYGYTF. The DNA of the CDR3 is TGTGCCAGCAGTAAACCTGGGACAGTTTATGGCTACACCTTC.

This clonotype was seen more than once but under ten times. V gene TRBV15 combines with J gene TRBJ2-7; D might be TRBD1 or TRBD2, each matching 6 bases. Germline loops: CDR1 LNHNV, CDR2 YYDKDF (reference sequence). The CDR3 is 15 residues long. V dropped 1 base and J dropped 0 bases, with 10 bases sitting between them. The CDR3 nucleotides are TGTGCCACCAGCAGAGGGACAGCGGGCTCCTACGAGCAGTACGTC. The encoded protein is CATSRGTAGSYEQYV.

The chain employs TRBV10-3 and TRBJ1-2; TRBD1 is a possible D gene (5 bases). The CDR3 loop spans 15 amino acids. The germline V and J ends were trimmed by 2 bases and 4 bases, with 14 bases remaining between them. Per germline, CDR1 ENHRY and CDR2 SYGVKD. CDR3 sequence reads: CAISEGQGDSYGYTF. The CDR3 DNA reads as TGTGCCATCAGTGAGGGCCAGGGTGACTCCTATGGCTACACCTTC.

This clonotype occurred a few times. The chain is built from TRBV7-2 and TRBJ2-3; no reliable D call. The germline CDR1 and CDR2 sequences are SGHTA and FQGNSA. V shed 2 bases and J shed 1 base, with 7 bases lying between them. CDR3 length equals 14 residues. The chain's CDR3 is CASSLRTGTDTQYF. CDR3 sequence (DNA): TGTGCCAGCAGCTTACGCACTGGCACAGATACGCAGTATTTT.

This clonotype has more than one count but fewer than ten. The CDR3 DNA follows: TGTGCCAGCAGCAAGGACAGGGGAGGCTACAATGAGCAGTTCTTC. Protein: CASSKDRGGYNEQFF. This sequence joins TRBV6-5 and TRBJ2-1, with 9 bases identical to TRBD1. Trimming removed 6 bases from V and 3 bases from J; junction bases left unmatched: 6. This CDR3 contains 15 residues. The germline gives CDR1 MNHEY, CDR2 SVGAGI.

This clonotype was recorded a few times. The chain recombines TRBV21-1 with TRBJ1-2; the table gives TRBD1 as D, unverified against the DNA. TRBV21-1 is a recognized pseudogene. The CDR3 is 13 residues long. Here the CDR3 reads CASSNIGADGYTF. As DNA, the CDR3 is TGTGCCAGCAGCAATATCGGGGCGGATGGCTACACCTTC.

This clonotype was recorded at least ten times. This chain connects TRBV6-6 to TRBJ2-4, with TRBD1 as a possible D gene (5 bases). The CDR3 totals 15 residues. The germline V gene has CDR1 MNHNY and CDR2 SVGAGI (reference sequence). The V and J ends lost 2 bases and 6 bases respectively, with 14 bases between them. CDR3 amino acids: CASSYSLDSLNIQYF. The CDR3 DNA reads as TGTGCCAGCAGTTACAGTCTTGACAGCTTAAACATTCAGTACTTC.

Many counts were recorded for this clonotype. The rearrangement uses TRBV19 and TRBJ1-1; weak D call: TRBD1 (6 bases). The CDR3 loop spans 13 amino acids. CDR1 is LNHDA, CDR2 SQIVND, per germline (reference sequence). V lost 6 bases and J lost 1, with 9 bases in between. CDR3 loop: CASSQGWNTEAFF. DNA for the CDR3: TGTGCCAGTAGCCAGGGGTGGAACACTGAAGCTTTCTTT.

The table lists this clonotype with a few counts. V usage is TRBV12-5 and J usage is TRBJ2-5, with D unclear. The CDR3 runs 11 residues. Germline-derived CDR1 and CDR2 are LGHNT and FRNRAP. V was pared by 2 bases and J by 7 bases, with 5 bases between. CDR3 amino acids: CASGLLGTQYF. The CDR3, as DNA: TGTGCTAGTGGTTTGCTCGGGACCCAGTACTTC.

The V gene is TRBV20-1, the J gene TRBJ2-3; 9 bases are shared with TRBD2. CDR1 and CDR2 (germline): DFQATT, SNEGSKA (reference sequence). V was pared by 6 bases and J by 3 bases, with 4 bases of the junction left unmatched. The CDR3 runs to 13 residues. CDR3 sequence reads: CSASSGGTDTQYF. The CDR3 nucleotides are TGCAGTGCGTCGAGCGGGGGGACAGATACGCAGTATTTT.

The rearrangement uses TRBV5-1 and TRBJ1-6, with D unclear. Trimming cost V 1 base and J 7 bases, with 6 bases left between them. There are 13 residues in the CDR3. From germline, CDR1 is SGHRS and CDR2 YFSETQ. This CDR3 reads CASSLSQNSPLHF. CDR3 in DNA: TGCGCCAGCAGCTTGTCACAGAATTCACCCCTCCACTTT.

Ten or more counts support this clonotype. J is TRBJ2-3 and V is TRBV10-2; TRBD2 aligns across 8 bases. J lost 1 base, V lost 4 bases, and 7 bases had no gene match. Germline CDR1 reads WSHSY; CDR2 reads SAAADI. This CDR3 is 16 amino acids long. CDR3 sequence: CASSAQGAGGTDTQYF. CDR3 nucleotide sequence: TGCGCCAGCAGTGCCCAGGGAGCGGGGGGCACAGATACGCAGTATTTT.

V usage is TRBV20-1 and J usage is TRBJ2-1, with D perhaps matching TRBD1 or TRBD2 (5 bases each). V was cut by 3 bases and J by 8 bases, with 8 bases left in between. Germline values: CDR1 DFQATT, CDR2 SNEGSKA (reference sequence). The CDR3 runs 11 residues. CDR3 protein: CSASSGHEQFF. In nucleotides, the CDR3 is TGCAGTGCTAGCTCGGGACATGAGCAGTTCTTC.

This clonotype has just a few counts. The V and J genes are TRBV28 and TRBJ1-2, with TRBD1 identical over 8 bases. The CDR3 is 15 residues long. The trim removed 3 bases at V and 7 bases at J, leaving 10 bases unmatched. CDR1 is MDHEN, CDR2 SYDVKM, per germline. DNA of the CDR3: TGTGCCAGCAGTTTTGCCCAGGGGGCACTTCTTGGCTACACCTTC. Its protein product is CASSFAQGALLGYTF.

This clonotype was picked up many times. J is TRBJ2-5 and V is TRBV19; no reliable D call. Trimming removed 3 bases from V and 6 bases from J, with 14 bases in between. Germline loops: CDR1 LNHDA, CDR2 SQIVND (reference sequence). This CDR3 spans 14 amino acids. This CDR3 is CASSIRTSVKTQYF. CDR3 DNA sequence: TGTGCCAGTAGTATCCGAACGAGCGTGAAGACCCAGTACTTC.

At least ten counts were recorded for this clonotype. The chain combines TRBV20-1 with TRBJ2-5; D remains ambiguous. Germline loops: CDR1 DFQATT, CDR2 SNEGSKA (reference sequence). This CDR3 comprises 17 residues. Deletions cut 7 bases from V and 5 bases from J, with 29 bases between. The CDR3 reads CSVPSGSGPVGSETQYF. The CDR3 DNA sequence: TGCAGTGTTCCGAGTGGGTCAGGTCCGGTAGGATCGGAGACCCAGTACTTC.

V gene TRBV6-6 combines with J gene TRBJ2-2, with 7 nucleotides matching TRBD1. Germline loops: CDR1 MNHNY, CDR2 SVGAGI (reference sequence). This CDR3 has 16 residues. The junction had 10 bases not matched to a gene; V was cut back by 5 bases and J by 4 bases. CDR3 coding DNA: TGTGCCAGCAGTACCCGACAGGGCGAAAGCACCGGGGAGCTGTTTTTT. Protein sequence: CASSTRQGESTGELFF.

The chain joins TRBV3-1 to TRBJ2-1; D not certain. CDR1 is LGHDT and CDR2 is YNNKEL in the germline V gene (reference sequence). The V gene lost 2 bases and the J gene lost 0 bases, with 5 bases spanning the gap. This CDR3 region has 14 residues. In DNA form, the CDR3 reads TGTGCCAGCAGCCAATCGGACTCCTACAATGAGCAGTTCTTC. This translates into CASSQSDSYNEQFF.

This clonotype appeared a few times. This CDR3 is CASSLAQFSGYTF. CDR3 bases: TGTGCCAGCAGCTTAGCGCAGTTTTCTGGCTACACCTTC. The gene calls are TRBV7-9 and TRBJ1-2, with D hard to call. Trimming took off 0 bases at V and 7 bases at J, with 9 bases between the two ends. This CDR3 is built from 13 residues. Germline loops: CDR1 SEHNR, CDR2 FQNEAQ (reference sequence).

The V call is TRBV6-5, the J call TRBJ2-3; perhaps TRBD2 as D (5 bases). This CDR3 has 16 amino acids. From germline, CDR1 is MNHEY and CDR2 SVGAGI. V was pared by 2 bases and J by 1 base, with 13 bases between. CDR3 protein: CASSYRTRTGTDTQYF. For the CDR3, the DNA is TGTGCCAGCAGTTACCGTACTAGAACGGGCACAGATACGCAGTATTTT.

This clonotype was observed a handful of times. This rearrangement joins TRBV25-1 to TRBJ2-7, with unresolved D. The CDR3 is 12 amino acids. In germline, CDR1 is MGHDK, CDR2 SYGVNS. Trimming removed 2 bases from V and 5 bases from J, with 7 bases in between. CDR3: CASSEEHHEQYV. The CDR3 bases are TGTGCCAGCAGTGAAGAACACCACGAGCAGTACGTC.